The 5 T cell receptor beta chains given below trace back to one sample, sequenced in a study of cytomegalovirus exposure and HLA in healthy donors. Assay: immunoSEQ multiplex PCR; the TCRdb copy retains only in-frame clones and omits some. The sample carries hundreds of thousands of clones, 80% to 90% recorded once. The source material was PBMCs. These receptors were taken from a woman in her late teens or twenties in good health and CMV-seropositive.

This chain joins TRBV28 and TRBJ2-5; 9 positions agree with TRBD2. V trimming: 1 base; J trimming: 5 bases; junction bases outside the gene matches: 5. Germline V gene lookup returns CDR1 MDHEN and CDR2 SYDVKM. The CDR3 covers 15 residues. The CDR3 protein is CASSLLASGTETQYF. In nucleotides, the CDR3 is TGTGCCAGCAGTTTATTAGCTAGCGGGACGGAGACCCAGTACTTC.

A few counts support this clone. The chain couples TRBV5-1 to TRBJ1-2; 7 nucleotides align to TRBD1. Germline CDR1 SGHRS, CDR2 YFSETQ. The CDR3 is 15 residues long. The V segment lost 1 base and the J segment 5 bases; nucleotides outside the gene matches: 8. CDR3 region: CASSLRARGDYGYTF. As DNA, the CDR3 is TGCGCCAGCAGCTTGAGGGCCAGGGGGGATTATGGCTACACCTTC.

The V gene is TRBV5-1, the J gene TRBJ2-2; 11 positions match TRBD2. CDR1 SGHRS and CDR2 YFSETQ come from the germline V gene. This CDR3 has 22 residues. Unmatched junction bases numbered 27, after V lost 2 bases and J lost 9 bases. The CDR3 region has the DNA TGCGCCAGCAGCTTAGGGTGTTGGAGACTAGCGGGATGGGGGAGGATTCGCCGGGAGCTGTTTTTT. Translating gives CASSLGCWRLAGWGRIRRELFF.

The chain links TRBV13 to TRBJ2-5; 8 bases fit TRBD2. The length of the CDR3 is 20 residues. Germline-derived CDR1 and CDR2 are PRHDT and FYEKMQ (reference sequence). The ends lost 2 bases at V and 1 base at J; junction bases unmatched: 18. The CDR3 nucleotides are TGTGCCAGCAGCTTATTCGCGCGGCGGGAGGTGGGCGGGGTCCAAGAGACCCAGTACTTC. Translating it yields CASSLFARREVGGVQETQYF.

The V gene is TRBV25-1, the J gene TRBJ2-5; 7 nucleotides line up with TRBD2. Trimming took 5 bases from V and 1 from J; bases not matched to a gene: 16. Germline CDR1 reads MGHDK; CDR2 reads SYGVNS. This CDR3 has 18 residues. CDR3 nucleotide sequence: TGTGCCAGCAGTCCGAAGGCGGCTAGCGGAGAACCCCAAGAGACCCAGTACTTC. This codes for CASSPKAASGEPQETQYF.